A selection of T cell receptor beta chains follows, all from one sample in a study of blood T cells in healthy people across ages. From the 5' RACE reads, TCRdb called clonotypes with MiXCR, one entry per CDR3 protein. The data contain approximately 770,000 distinct CDR3 sequences, about three fifths of them seen just once; the ten biggest clones take up about 20%. The sequenced sample consisted of blood. Source of these receptors: a man aged 25-40 years in good health. The CDR3 runs from the conserved cysteine through the conserved F or W. A D gene is named only where the DNA matches it firmly. Clone sizes are given selectively: once, few, many, or a class where the clone is expanded.

>-|TRBJ1-1|TRBV7-6|-
CASSSSRGTEAFF
TGTGCCAGCAGCTCCAGCAGAGGCACTGAAGCTTTCTTT
>-|TRBJ2-5|TRBV4-3|-
CASSRGYEETQYF
TGCGCCAGCAGCCGAGGATACGAAGAGACCCAGTACTTC
>-|TRBJ2-5|TRBV29-1|-
CSVPLFRETQYF
TGCAGCGTGCCCCTCTTTCGAGAGACCCAGTACTTC
>-|TRBJ2-5|TRBV4-3|-
CAGSQGVTEEETQYF
TGCGCCGGCAGCCAAGGGGTGACAGAGGAAGAGACCCAGTACTTC
>TRBD2|TRBJ2-5|TRBV5-1|-
CASSLGLLAGEETQYF
TGCGCCAGCAGCTTGGGCCTCCTAGCGGGTGAAGAGACCCAGTACTTC
>-|TRBJ2-3|TRBV7-2|few
CASSPPDHTDTQYF
TGTGCCAGCAGCCCCCCCGACCACACAGATACGCAGTATTTT
>-|TRBJ2-5|TRBV11-3|-
CASSWTQGETQYF
TGTGCCAGCAGTTGGACCCAGGGGGAGACCCAGTACTTC
>-|TRBJ1-5|TRBV20-1|-
CSAAPSGQPQHF
TGCAGTGCCGCCCCCTCCGGGCAGCCCCAGCATTTT
>TRBD2|TRBJ2-5|TRBV7-9|-
CASSETSGQTQYF
TGTGCCAGCAGCGAGACTAGCGGGCAGACCCAGTACTTC
>-|TRBJ2-1|TRBV29-1|few
CSVDEYNEQFF
TGCAGCGTTGACGAATACAATGAGCAGTTCTTC
>-|TRBJ2-1|TRBV7-2|-
CASSLRRIRTSRFYNEQFF
TGTGCCAGCAGCTTAAGGCGAATAAGAACCAGCAGGTTCTACAATGAGCAGTTCTTC
>-|TRBJ1-2|TRBV3-1|few
CASSQVTNNYGYTF
TGTGCCAGCAGCCAAGTTACAAACAACTATGGCTACACCTTC
>TRBD1|TRBJ2-3|TRBV12-3/TRBV12-4|-
CVSSHTRQGGPSQYF
TGTGTCAGCAGCCATACCCGACAGGGTGGTCCCTCGCAGTATTTT
>-|TRBJ2-3|TRBV21-1|few
CASSKEGTGGFDTQYF
TGTGCCAGCAGCAAAGAAGGGACAGGGGGCTTTGATACGCAGTATTTT
>-|TRBJ2-7|TRBV6-2/TRBV6-3|few
CASSSRDTVTYEQYF
TGTGCCAGCAGTTCCCGGGACACCGTTACCTACGAGCAGTACTTC
>-|TRBJ1-1|TRBV6-5|-
CASSYLPGQGNTEAFF
TGTGCCAGCAGTTACCTGCCGGGGCAGGGGAACACTGAAGCTTTCTTT
>-|TRBJ1-4|TRBV20-1|-
CSARDLQGLDEKLFF
TGCAGTGCTAGAGATCTACAGGGTCTGGATGAAAAACTGTTTTTT
>TRBD1|TRBJ2-6|TRBV3-1|-
CASSQRQGSNVLTF
TGTGCCAGCAGCCAGAGACAGGGGTCGAACGTCCTGACTTTC
>-|TRBJ2-6|TRBV4-2|-
CASSQATTGANVLTF
TGTGCCAGCAGCCAAGCGACAACTGGGGCCAACGTCCTGACTTTC
>-|TRBJ2-5|TRBV15|-
CATSRRTNQETQYF
TGTGCCACCAGCAGAAGGACGAACCAAGAGACCCAGTACTTC
>-|TRBJ2-7|TRBV20-1|few
CSARPTGLSTYEQYF
TGCAGTGCTAGGCCCACGGGACTCTCAACCTACGAGCAGTACTTC
>-|TRBJ2-7|TRBV7-2|few
CASSPQGAHEQYF
TGTGCCAGCAGCCCTCAAGGAGCCCACGAGCAGTACTTC
>TRBD1|TRBJ2-3|TRBV20-1|-
CSAKVGTGGWTQYF
TGCAGTGCTAAGGTCGGGACAGGGGGTTGGACGCAGTATTTT
>-|TRBJ2-7|TRBV29-1|few
CSGTGGYEQYF
TGCAGCGGCACAGGCGGCTACGAGCAGTACTTC
>-|TRBJ2-3|TRBV12-3/TRBV12-4|-
CASSFARLPCTSTDTQYF
TGTGCCAGCAGTTTTGCCCGCCTACCATGCACTAGCACAGATACGCAGTATTTT
>-|TRBJ1-1|TRBV3-1|-
CASNQGQFGAEAFF
TGTGCCAGCAATCAAGGACAGTTTGGCGCTGAAGCTTTCTTT
>-|TRBJ1-2|TRBV7-9|-
CASSLGGTGYTF
TGTGCCAGCAGTTTAGGCGGGACTGGCTACACCTTC
>-|TRBJ2-1|TRBV10-3|-
CAISDGTGLNLYNEQFF
TGTGCCATCAGTGACGGAACAGGACTTAACTTATACAATGAGCAGTTCTTC
>-|TRBJ2-7|TRBV11-2|-
CASTARTETYEQYF
TGTGCCAGCACCGCCAGGACAGAGACCTACGAGCAGTACTTC
>-|TRBJ2-3|TRBV2|-
CASSDGYQEGAQYF
TGTGCCAGCAGTGATGGTTATCAGGAAGGTGCGCAGTATTTT
>-|TRBJ2-5|TRBV7-2|few
CASSFLEYQETQYF
TGTGCCAGCAGCTTTTTGGAGTACCAAGAGACCCAGTACTTC
>TRBD2|TRBJ2-5|TRBV4-1|once
CASSERGGETQYF
TGCGCCAGCAGCGAGCGGGGGGGAGAGACCCAGTACTTC
>TRBD2|TRBJ2-5|TRBV3-1|few
CASSQEGGGQETQYF
TGTGCCAGCAGCCAAGAGGGCGGGGGCCAAGAGACCCAGTACTTC
>-|TRBJ2-3|TRBV28|-
CASSLTWTTDTQYF
TGTGCCAGCAGTTTAACCTGGACCACAGATACGCAGTATTTT
>-|TRBJ2-7|TRBV27|few
CASSSRGGPYEQYF
TGTGCCAGCAGTTCCCGAGGGGGTCCCTACGAGCAGTACTTC
>-|TRBJ2-5|TRBV20-1|-
CSASHPLTSKVRNEQYF
TGCAGTGCTAGCCACCCACTCACTAGTAAAGTACGCAATGAGCAGTACTTC
>-|TRBJ2-5|TRBV11-2|-
CASSLVAVWETQYF
TGTGCCAGCAGCTTAGTCGCTGTATGGGAGACCCAGTACTTC
>-|TRBJ2-4|TRBV20-1|-
CSASMTRGLAKNIQYF
TGCAGTGCTAGTATGACTAGGGGGCTAGCCAAAAACATTCAGTACTTC
>TRBD1|TRBJ2-7|TRBV10-3|-
CAISEVLQGLNEQYF
TGTGCCATCAGTGAGGTCTTACAGGGGTTAAACGAGCAGTACTTC
>TRBD1|TRBJ1-5|TRBV6-2/TRBV6-3|-
CASSPLGQGTNQPQHF
TGTGCCAGCAGCCCGCTAGGACAGGGCACCAATCAGCCCCAGCATTTT
>TRBD1|TRBJ1-2|TRBV10-3|few
CATTGQANYGYTF
TGTGCCACGACAGGGCAAGCTAACTATGGCTACACCTTC
>-|TRBJ2-1|TRBV6-5|-
CASSWGFRGVNEQFF
TGTGCCAGCAGTTGGGGGTTCAGGGGGGTCAATGAGCAGTTCTTC
>TRBD2|TRBJ2-1|TRBV5-1|-
CASDLKPGLPKKSSYNEQFF
TGCGCCAGCGACCTTAAACCGGGACTACCTAAAAAGAGCTCCTACAATGAGCAGTTCTTC
>TRBD1|TRBJ1-5|TRBV6-1|once
CASSWSGQGPNQPQHF
TGTGCCAGCAGCTGGTCGGGACAGGGGCCCAATCAGCCCCAGCATTTT
>TRBD2|TRBJ2-3|TRBV7-2|few
CASSLGLAVTDTQYF
TGTGCCAGCAGCCTAGGACTAGCGGTTACAGATACGCAGTATTTT
>-|TRBJ2-1|TRBV12-3/TRBV12-4|-
CASGYAGRWVFF
TGTGCCAGCGGGTATGCGGGGAGGTGGGTGTTCTTC
>-|TRBJ2-5|TRBV4-1|-
CASSHSDIGEETQYF
TGCGCCAGCAGCCATTCGGACATCGGAGAAGAGACCCAGTACTTC
>-|TRBJ2-4|TRBV27|-
CASSLFAGTHGGNIQYF
TGTGCCAGCAGTTTATTCGCCGGGACGCATGGGGGGAACATTCAGTACTTC